A selection of T cell receptor beta chains follows, all from one sample in a study of cytomegalovirus exposure and HLA in healthy donors. Data came from immunoSEQ multiplex PCR; TCRdb stores just in-frame clones and leaves some out. The repertoire holds about 190,000 clones, 65% to 90% seen once, with approximately 6.3% in the top ten. Sequences were obtained from PBMCs. Every receptor here comes from a middle-aged man in good health and CMV-seropositive. CDR3s include the opening cysteine and the closing phenylalanine or tryptophan. A D gene is named only where the DNA matches it firmly. Rows may omit the clone size; those that give it use once, few, many or a size class.

V gene	clone size	J gene	D gene	CDR3 protein	CDR3 DNA
TRBV29-1	NA	TRBJ2-5	NA	CSVEDLRPGKTQYF	TGCAGCGTTGAAGATCTTAGGCCAGGGAAGACCCAGTACTTC
TRBV5-4	NA	TRBJ2-7	TRBD2	CASSYGGSTYEQYF	TGTGCCAGCAGCTACGGGGGGTCCACCTACGAGCAGTACTTC
TRBV7-6	NA	TRBJ2-1	NA	CASSLALRSEQFF	TGTGCCAGCAGCTTAGCGCTGAGGAGTGAGCAGTTCTTC
TRBV5-3	NA	TRBJ2-1	TRBD1	CARSQQGAVNEQFF	TGTGCCAGAAGCCAACAGGGGGCGGTCAATGAGCAGTTCTTC
TRBV19	NA	TRBJ2-3	TRBD2	CASSTSLAGADTQYF	TGTGCCAGTAGCACCTCATTAGCGGGGGCAGATACGCAGTATTTT
TRBV7-6	NA	TRBJ2-7	TRBD2	CASSLVLPGLAGFYEQYF	TGTGCCAGCAGCTTAGTTCTCCCCGGACTAGCGGGATTCTACGAGCAGTACTTC
TRBV13	few	TRBJ2-7	NA	CASSRDRPYEQYF	TGTGCCAGCAGCCGCGACAGGCCCTACGAGCAGTACTTC
TRBV9	NA	TRBJ2-3	NA	CASSAIVGGTTDTQYF	TGTGCCAGCAGCGCTATAGTGGGGGGGACAACAGATACGCAGTATTTT
TRBV28	NA	TRBJ2-7	TRBD1	CASSSSGGPSYEQYF	TGTGCCAGCAGCTCCTCAGGGGGCCCCTCCTACGAGCAGTACTTC
TRBV10-2	NA	TRBJ1-3	NA	CATLGAAGNTIYF	TGCGCCACCTTAGGGGCGGCTGGAAACACCATATATTTT
TRBV5-1	few	TRBJ1-5	NA	CASSLGAGFNQPQHF	TGCGCCAGCAGTCTGGGGGCAGGGTTCAATCAGCCCCAGCATTTT
TRBV2	NA	TRBJ2-5	NA	CASSVGGKTRETQYF	TGTGCCAGCAGTGTAGGGGGTAAGACAAGGGAGACCCAGTACTTC
TRBV4-2	NA	TRBJ2-7	NA	CASSQDHRGYEQYF	TGTGCCAGCAGCCAAGATCATCGGGGGTACGAGCAGTACTTC
TRBV7-6	NA	TRBJ1-5	TRBD1	CASSRFQGVNQPQHF	TGTGCCAGCAGCCGATTTCAGGGGGTCAATCAGCCCCAGCATTTT
TRBV1	NA	TRBJ1-5	NA	CTSSSQDSNQPQHF	TGCACCAGCAGTTCCCAGGATAGCAATCAGCCCCAGCATTTT
TRBV10-2	many	TRBJ2-5	NA	CASSAARETQYF	TGCGCCAGCAGTGCGGCTAGAGAGACCCAGTACTTC
TRBV11-2	NA	TRBJ1-1	TRBD1	CASSLAGGTEAFF	TGTGCCAGCAGCTTAGCAGGGGGCACTGAAGCTTTCTTT
TRBV6-4	NA	TRBJ2-1	TRBD2	CASSGGTSGSREQFF	TGTGCCAGCAGTGGGGGGACTAGCGGGTCTCGTGAGCAGTTCTTC
TRBV28	NA	TRBJ2-5	NA	CASRYNRDFLQETQYF	TGTGCCAGCAGATACAACCGGGACTTCCTCCAAGAGACCCAGTACTTC
TRBV7-9	NA	TRBJ2-2	NA	CASSLAAGTGELFF	TGTGCCAGCAGCTTAGCGGCGGGGACCGGGGAGCTGTTTTTT
TRBV11-2	NA	TRBJ2-7	NA	CASSSSQGWGEQYF	TGTGCTAGCAGCTCCTCACAGGGATGGGGCGAGCAGTACTTC
TRBV28	NA	TRBJ2-2	NA	CASSSLGRGSDTGELFF	TGTGCCAGCAGTTCCCTCGGTAGGGGGTCGGACACCGGGGAGCTGTTTTTT
TRBV7-2	NA	TRBJ2-3	NA	CASSHDRDTQYF	TGTGCCAGCAGCCATGACAGAGATACGCAGTATTTT
TRBV2	NA	TRBJ1-5	TRBD1	CASSGRTGEPQPQHF	TGTGCCAGCAGTGGGAGGACAGGGGAACCACAGCCCCAGCATTTT
TRBV11-2	NA	TRBJ2-5	TRBD2	CASSFGRGGHGETQYF	TGTGCCAGCAGCTTCGGGCGGGGGGGTCATGGAGAGACCCAGTACTTC